This T cell receptor beta chain was identified during a study of blood T cell repertoires in COVID-19. In the original workflow: Amplifying reference gene primers gave estimates of nucleated cell counts. The assay was immunoSEQ multiplex PCR, and TCRdb's table has in-frame clones only and misses some. That table is the source of V, J and clone size, and D and trimming were worked out from the DNA. The sample lists 350,000 to 450,000 clones; 85% were seen once. The CDR3 covers 16 residues. The germline gives CDR1 MNHNS, CDR2 SASEGT. Trimming shortened V by 0 bases and J by 0 bases, and 9 bases separated the two germline ends.

The genes are TRBV6-1 and TRBJ1-5; unclear D gene. Sequences were obtained from peripheral blood. This clonotype originated in a woman aged 18-29 years with acute or convalescent COVID-19. As DNA, the CDR3 is TGTGCCAGCAGTGAAGCCCACGGGTATAGCAATCAGCCCCAGCATTTT. Protein: CASSEAHGYSNQPQHF.